This TCR beta chain is drawn from a study of T cell responses to AZD1222 COVID-19 vaccine. Per germline, CDR1 SGHNT and CDR2 YYREEE (reference sequence). V lost 4 bases and J 9 bases, leaving 29 bases between the germline ends. This CDR3 has 18 amino acids. The assay was immunoSEQ multiplex PCR, and TCRdb's table has in-frame clones only and misses some. The repertoire has approximately 140,000 clones, 92% of them found once; the top ten carry 3.3%. The rearrangement uses TRBV5-4 and TRBJ2-1; possibly TRBD1 for D (6 bases). The sequencing used peripheral blood, collected 28 days after the second AZD1222 dose. This sequence was found in an adult who received the AZD1222 COVID-19 vaccine. In nucleotides, the CDR3 is TGTGCCAGCAGCACCGCCGGGACACTTCTCCTGGGGGTTGGTGAGCAGTTCTTC. This encodes CASSTAGTLLLGVGEQFF.